This T cell receptor beta chain appears in the sequencing data of a study of beta chain features in type 1 diabetes (dated by TCRdb to between 2017 and 2018). General notes on the study: No differences in mean age, gender distribution, total cell number or subset yield were found between patients and healthy donors. A total of around 110,000,000 sorted cells were examined across all samples, and a strong correlation was observed between cell number per subset and RNA yield. The study compared the TCRB repertoires of sorted circulating CD4+ T cell subsets in recently diagnosed type 1 diabetes patients with those in matched healthy donors. Naive and central memory subsets were obtained from all 30 or so donors, but regulatory and stem cell-like memory subsets were isolated from only 8 patients and roughly eight healthy donors.

Study-wide findings and limitations: Patients with type 1 diabetes made fewer insertions and deleted more nucleotides at VDJ recombination sites, implying thymic rearrangement abnormalities. Because cDNA was sequenced instead of genomic DNA, activated cells with high expression could be over-represented, although the groups did not differ in activation or CD3 levels. HLA sub-analyses involved small numbers of individuals, so any influence of HLA type on TCRB rearrangement remained unresolved. Type 1 diabetes patients showed a moderate but significant shortening of TCRB CDR3 length in all four CD4+ subsets. Naive, central memory and regulatory TCRB repertoires appeared more similar among patients than among healthy donors. PCR may preferentially amplify shorter templates, but because patient and control samples were amplified and corrected together, any resulting skew would affect both groups equally.

From its cysteine to its phenylalanine, the CDR3 spans 16 amino acids. Here the CDR3 DNA is all that survives: 48 bases in frame from base 1. V is pruned by 6 bases and J by 6 bases, leaving 15 bases of the junction without a gene match. In the germline V gene (reference sequence), CDR1 corresponds to MNHEY and CDR2 to SMNVEV. This clone was picked up one time. Its antigen specificity is not known. Base quality data are lacking; no much larger clone is found one base away. All of the isolated RNA was reverse transcribed with the High Capacity cDNA Reverse Transcription Kit, so expressed TCRB transcripts were sequenced. Deep immunoSEQ sequencing was applied to naive, central memory and regulatory T cell samples, giving an average of around 4 million total reads per sample. After sorted cells were lysed in RLT buffer, RNA was extracted with DNase-treated RNeasy Micro or Mini kits, with the choice depending on cell number. Each cell subset was processed separately to prevent cross-contamination, with patient and healthy donor samples processed together. Using the immunoSEQ multiplex PCR, TCRB sequences were amplified from cDNA into 87-bp fragments spanning the CDR3 region. Sequencing of the amplicons was performed on the Illumina HiSeq platform. Per the authors' processing: PCR bias was computationally corrected using synthetic template baselines, reads within Hamming distance 2 were collapsed, and singletons that could not be merged were discarded. Reads were aligned against IMGT so that V, D and J genes, CDR3 length and insertions or deletions at six rearrangement sites could be assigned. Within each subset, clonotype counts were normalized to sorted cell number, after which true diversity and Gini coefficients were computed with the tcR R package. The overlap coefficient, calculated on TCRB nucleotide sequences, was used to measure repertoire sharing. As a proxy for the pre-selection repertoire, out-of-frame TCRB sequences from naive cells were analyzed. Held by TCRdb, this immuneACCESS table contains in-frame sequences only and omits some clones. Under half of the omission traces to an unresolved V gene where checked; the cause of the rest is unknown. The V and J calls and clone size were taken over from that table, and D and trimming were inferred from the DNA. This sample is represented by hundreds of thousands of clones; 11% of them were singletons. The top ten constitute about 0.045% of the sample.

Each donor gave one peripheral blood draw, about 110 mL on average, collected into heparinised tubes. A BD FACSAria II was used to sort naive, central memory, regulatory and stem cell-like memory CD4+ T cells with a panel that included CD45RO, CCR7, CD25, CD127, CD95 and CD27. A purity above 95% was achieved for all sorted populations. PBMCs were isolated immediately by Lymphoprep density gradient centrifugation and stained directly without culture. So that batch effects would be minimized, each experiment stained and sorted samples in pairs, pairing one healthy donor with one patient. Sample: naive CD4+ T cells from blood. What the cell subset or site label conveys for this sample: true naive CD4+ T cells. The sequence links TRBV27 to TRBJ2-7, with 9 central nucleotides matching TRBD1. The origin of this receptor is a young woman in good health. The DNA sequence is TGTGCCAGCAGCCCGGGCGGGACAGGGACGGGTATCGAGCAGTACTTC. Its product reads: CASSPGGTGTGIEQYF.